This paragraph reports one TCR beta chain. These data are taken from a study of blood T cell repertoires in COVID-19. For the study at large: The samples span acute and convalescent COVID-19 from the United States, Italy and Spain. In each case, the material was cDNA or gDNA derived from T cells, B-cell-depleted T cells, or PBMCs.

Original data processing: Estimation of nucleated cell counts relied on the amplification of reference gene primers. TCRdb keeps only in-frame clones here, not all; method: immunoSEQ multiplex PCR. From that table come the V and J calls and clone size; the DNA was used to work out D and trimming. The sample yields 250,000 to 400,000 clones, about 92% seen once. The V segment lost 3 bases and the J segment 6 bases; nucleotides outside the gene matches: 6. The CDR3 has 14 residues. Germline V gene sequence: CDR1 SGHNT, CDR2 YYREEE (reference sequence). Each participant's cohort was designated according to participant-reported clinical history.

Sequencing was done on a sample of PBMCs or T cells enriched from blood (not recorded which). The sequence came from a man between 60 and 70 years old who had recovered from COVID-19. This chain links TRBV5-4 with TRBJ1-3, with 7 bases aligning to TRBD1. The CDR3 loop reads CASSSPGQINTIYF. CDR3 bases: TGTGCCAGCAGCTCACCGGGACAGATAAACACCATATATTTT.